This record covers a single TCR beta chain. The data derive from a study of T cell clones after liver transplantation. Turning to the study itself: Liver transplant recipients had immunosuppression withdrawal attempted within 2 years.

Assay used: immunoSEQ multiplex PCR; TCRdb lists only in-frame clones, some missing. The repertoire has roughly 97,000 clones, about 81% of them found once; the top ten carry 0.8% to 1%. CDR1 and CDR2 (germline): MNHNS, SASEGT. This CDR3 contains 11 residues. The V end was cut by 5 bases, the J end by 3 bases, with 4 bases between. The V call is TRBV6-1, the J call TRBJ1-1, with no clear D. The TCR originated in a human donor who received a liver transplant. The sequences come from CD4+ T cells from blood, collected before liver transplant. This CDR3 reads CASSYDTEAFF. CDR3 nucleotide sequence: TGTGCCAGCAGTTATGACACTGAAGCTTTCTTT.